These T cell receptor beta chains were read from a single sample in a study of T-cell memory formation after mild COVID-19. MiXCR was run by TCRdb on the 5' RACE reads, yielding one entry per CDR3 protein. The sample shows a few hundred thousand distinct CDR3 sequences, around 8% of them seen only once. The sequenced material came from PBMCs or a T cell subset sorted from them (not recorded which). The receptor set was obtained from a man aged 18-30 years who had mild COVID-19 (a few samples of this study predate the infection). Cell type and time point are not known. CDR3s include the opening cysteine and the closing phenylalanine or tryptophan. Each record gives: V gene, CDR3 protein.

V: TRBV6-2/TRBV6-3
CDR3: CASSYRDRLEHQPQHF

V: TRBV5-6
CDR3: CASNMGTETFYGYTF

V: TRBV7-6
CDR3: CASSLIRTPRVNEQFF

V: TRBV4-3
CDR3: CASSQGTSGEGDIQYF

V: TRBV10-3
CDR3: CAISQMYNEQFF

V: TRBV5-1
CDR3: CASSLEWGQDTQYF

V: TRBV20-1
CDR3: CSAKADRNTEAFF

V: TRBV4-2
CDR3: CASSQDRGDYGYTF

V: TRBV5-1
CDR3: CASSSGTSGGTQYF

V: TRBV19
CDR3: CASSILSGTRLHYGYTF

V: TRBV9
CDR3: CASSPQGQAGNTIYF

V: TRBV20-1
CDR3: CSAPSGGASETQYF

V: TRBV7-9
CDR3: CASSSDRGFQPQHF

V: TRBV10-3
CDR3: CASKPPGGRETQYF

V: TRBV7-9
CDR3: CASSQYRGYTGELFF

V: TRBV7-9
CDR3: CASRFGQGADTQYF

V: TRBV7-8
CDR3: CASSLDRGLSPLHF

V: TRBV3-1
CDR3: CASSHSGVRSEAFF

V: TRBV5-4
CDR3: CASSYSGTAYEQYF

V: TRBV27
CDR3: CASSLEGPYNEQFF

V: TRBV7-2
CDR3: CASSSPGQPFRQFF

V: TRBV28
CDR3: CASSPPRQGTNEKLFF

V: TRBV19
CDR3: CASTRELAGGVDNEQFF

V: TRBV7-2
CDR3: CASSLYGDVGSPLHF

V: TRBV7-2
CDR3: CASSLGASKFEAFF

V: TRBV9
CDR3: CASSGTSGGAGSSDTQYF

V: TRBV6-6
CDR3: CASSYSGPPTVTQYF

V: TRBV7-6
CDR3: CASSPGQAVVEQYF

V: TRBV12-3/TRBV12-4
CDR3: CASSLSPRDQPQHF

V: TRBV5-1
CDR3: CASTTTTGSKAFF

V: TRBV4-3
CDR3: CASSQEWLAGGTNTGELFF

V: TRBV29-1
CDR3: CSGVRGKYAQYF

V: TRBV3-1
CDR3: CASSQDPSSWRETQYF

V: TRBV28
CDR3: CASSLVGRGAYEQYF

V: TRBV20-1
CDR3: CSARDVRGNQPQHF

V: TRBV29-1
CDR3: CSGAGGDRETQYF

V: TRBV3-1
CDR3: CASSQDPAGDYNEQFF

V: TRBV11-2
CDR3: CASSLGVGGSNQPQHF

V: TRBV7-2
CDR3: CASSMGGGFQPQHF

V: TRBV11-1
CDR3: CASSRGLAGENIQYF

V: TRBV4-2
CDR3: CASSQDRIQNTEAFF

V: TRBV5-6
CDR3: CASSLDWGLETQYF

V: TRBV7-2
CDR3: CASLRGETQYF

V: TRBV5-1
CDR3: CASSLGAGEETQYF

V: TRBV9
CDR3: CASSTLAGSTDTQYF

V: TRBV7-8
CDR3: CASSLRPGRGPQHF

V: TRBV7-9
CDR3: CASSFKGRPPATNEKLFF

V: TRBV28
CDR3: CASSLLTGGHQPQHF

V: TRBV11-1
CDR3: CASSQGGDNNYGYTF

V: TRBV29-1
CDR3: CSVGTGLGYTF

V: TRBV12-3/TRBV12-4
CDR3: CASRRQGMVDTQYF

V: TRBV12-3/TRBV12-4
CDR3: CASSPWGARTEAFF

V: TRBV7-2
CDR3: CASSLGAGNSNQPQHF